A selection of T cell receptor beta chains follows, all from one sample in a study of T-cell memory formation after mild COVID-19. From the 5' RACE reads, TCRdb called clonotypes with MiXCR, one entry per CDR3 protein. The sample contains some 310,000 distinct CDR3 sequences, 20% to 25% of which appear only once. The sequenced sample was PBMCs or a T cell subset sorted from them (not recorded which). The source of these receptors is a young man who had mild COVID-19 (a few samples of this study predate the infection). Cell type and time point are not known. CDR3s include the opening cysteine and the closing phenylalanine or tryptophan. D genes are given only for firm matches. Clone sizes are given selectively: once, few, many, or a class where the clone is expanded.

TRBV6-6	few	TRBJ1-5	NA	TGTGCCAGCAGTGGAAACCGACAGTCCCCCCTTAGCAATCAGCCCCAGCATTTT	CASSGNRQSPLSNQPQHF
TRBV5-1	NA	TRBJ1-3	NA	TGCGCCAGCAGCTTCGAATCCGGAAACACCATATATTTT	CASSFESGNTIYF
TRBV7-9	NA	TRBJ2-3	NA	TGTGCCAGCAGCTTAGGTCGGGACACCGGACCCACAGATACGCAGTATTTT	CASSLGRDTGPTDTQYF
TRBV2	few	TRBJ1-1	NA	TGTGCGAGCAGGGGAGGGAGCATGAACACTGAAGCTTTCTTT	CASRGGSMNTEAFF
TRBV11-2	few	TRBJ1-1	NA	TGTGCCAGCAGCTGGGTACGGATTCAGGGTAGAACTGAAGCTTTCTTT	CASSWVRIQGRTEAFF
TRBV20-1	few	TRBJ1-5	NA	TGCAGTGCTAGACCCGAATATAATCAGCCCCAGCATTTT	CSARPEYNQPQHF
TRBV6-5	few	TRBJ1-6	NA	TGTGCCAGCAGTTACAATAATTCACCCCTCCACTTT	CASSYNNSPLHF
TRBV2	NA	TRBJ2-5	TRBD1	TGTGCCAGCAGTGAATCGGGACAGGGGATGACCCTGGAGACCCAGTACTTC	CASSESGQGMTLETQYF
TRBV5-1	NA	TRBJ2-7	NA	TGCGCCAGCAGCTTAGGCGCCAGGGGGGACGAGCAGTACTTC	CASSLGARGDEQYF
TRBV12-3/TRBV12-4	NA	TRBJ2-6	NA	TGTGCCAGCAGTTTAGGGTTCGGGAGCTCTGGGGCCAACGTCCTGACTTTC	CASSLGFGSSGANVLTF
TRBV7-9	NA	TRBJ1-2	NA	TGTGCCAGCAGCGAGACACACTTGAGGGGGACCTTAATTGGCTACACCTTC	CASSETHLRGTLIGYTF
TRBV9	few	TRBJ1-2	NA	TGTGCCAGCAGCGTAGGGGGGGGACGTGGCTACACCTTC	CASSVGGGRGYTF
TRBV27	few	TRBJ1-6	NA	TGTGCCAGCAGTCTAACAGGGATGGGTTCACCCCTCCACTTT	CASSLTGMGSPLHF
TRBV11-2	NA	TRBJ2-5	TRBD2	TGTGCCAGCAGCTTAGGGCCTAGCGGGGGGGTCCCAAGAGAAACCCAGTACTTC	CASSLGPSGGVPRETQYF
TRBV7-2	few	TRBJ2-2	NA	TGTGCCAGCAGCTTGCAGGGGCCCGGAACCGGGGAGCTGTTTTTT	CASSLQGPGTGELFF
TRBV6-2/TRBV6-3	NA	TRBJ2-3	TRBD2	TGTGCCAGCAGTTATGGGGCTAGCGGTGACACAGATACGCAGTATTTT	CASSYGASGDTDTQYF
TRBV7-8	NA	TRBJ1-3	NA	TGTGCCAGCAGCTTAGCATTGGGGAGAACTGGAAACACCATATATTTT	CASSLALGRTGNTIYF
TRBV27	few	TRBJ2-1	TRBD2	TGTGCCAGCAGTCCGCGGGGTAGCGGGGGGCTTAGCTCCTACAATGAGCAGTTCTTC	CASSPRGSGGLSSYNEQFF
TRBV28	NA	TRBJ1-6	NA	TGTGCCAGCACCTCCGGGACACACTTGGGGAATTCACCCCTCCACTTT	CASTSGTHLGNSPLHF
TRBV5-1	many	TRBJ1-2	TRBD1	TGCGCCAGCAGCTTGGATATGGGACAGGCTACCTATGGCTACACCTTC	CASSLDMGQATYGYTF
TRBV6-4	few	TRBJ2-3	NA	TGTGCCAGCGCCAGCCGGGCCGGAGATACGCAGTATTTT	CASASRAGDTQYF
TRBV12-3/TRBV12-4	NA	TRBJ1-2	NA	TGTGCCAGCAGTCTGAGCGCGACCTTCTATGGCTACACCTTC	CASSLSATFYGYTF
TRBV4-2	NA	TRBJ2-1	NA	TGTGCCAGCAGCCAAGATGGGGGGCTAGCGAAACACAATGAGCAGTTCTTC	CASSQDGGLAKHNEQFF
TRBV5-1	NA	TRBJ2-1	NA	TGCGCCAGCAGCTTGGTATACAGCTCCTACAATGAGCAGTTCTTC	CASSLVYSSYNEQFF
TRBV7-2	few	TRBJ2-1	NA	TGTGCCAGCAGCCCGGAGGGGGTGAGGTCCTACAATGAGCAGTTCTTC	CASSPEGVRSYNEQFF
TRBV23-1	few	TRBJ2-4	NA	TGCGCCAGCAGTTTCCTTGAGGAACAGGGAAGGGGCAAAAACATTCAGTACTTC	CASSFLEEQGRGKNIQYF
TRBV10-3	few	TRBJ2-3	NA	TGTGCCATCAGTGAGCCCTTGGTGAGGGATACGCAGTATTTT	CAISEPLVRDTQYF
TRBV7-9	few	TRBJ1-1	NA	TGTGCCAGCAGCTTACAGGGAGAAAACACTGAAGCTTTCTTT	CASSLQGENTEAFF
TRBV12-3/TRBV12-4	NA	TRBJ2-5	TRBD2	TGTGCCAGCACCATTGGGGCGGGGGAGGGGACCCAGTACTTC	CASTIGAGEGTQYF
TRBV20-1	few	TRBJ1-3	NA	TGCAGTGCCAGAGACAGGAACTCTGGAAACACCATATATTTT	CSARDRNSGNTIYF
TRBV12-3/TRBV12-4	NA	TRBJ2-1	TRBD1	TGTGCCAGCAGTCGGGACAGGGCAGTGCAGTTCTTC	CASSRDRAVQFF
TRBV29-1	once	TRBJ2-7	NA	TGCAGCGTTGAAAAGTGGAGAGGCGCGAGCTCCTACGAGCAGTACTTC	CSVEKWRGASSYEQYF
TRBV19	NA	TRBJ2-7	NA	TGTGCCAGTGGCCCCGCCGAGCAGTACTTC	CASGPAEQYF
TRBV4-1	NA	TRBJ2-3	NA	TGCGCCAGCACCCCTTTTTTATGGGGGACAGATACGCAGTATTTT	CASTPFLWGTDTQYF
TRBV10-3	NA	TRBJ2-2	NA	TGTGCCATCGGTGCTTCGAACACCGGGGAGCTGTTTTTT	CAIGASNTGELFF
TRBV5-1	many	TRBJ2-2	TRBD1	TGCGCCAGCAGTGGACAGGGGGCCTCCGGGGAGCTGTTTTTT	CASSGQGASGELFF
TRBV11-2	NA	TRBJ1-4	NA	TGTGCCAGCAGCTTATGGGCCAGCCCCTCAACTAATGAAAAACTGTTTTTT	CASSLWASPSTNEKLFF
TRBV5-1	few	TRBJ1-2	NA	TGCGCCAGCAATCCCTCCCAGAACTATGGCTACACCTTC	CASNPSQNYGYTF
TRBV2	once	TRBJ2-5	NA	TGTGCCAGCAGCGACGTTGGACACCAAGAGACCCAGTACTTC	CASSDVGHQETQYF
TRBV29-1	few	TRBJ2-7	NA	TGCAGCGTTGAAGGGGACGGGAAGGTTTACGAGCAGTACTTC	CSVEGDGKVYEQYF
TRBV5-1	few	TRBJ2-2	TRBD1	TGCGCCAGCAGCTTAGGGACAGTCAAGTGGACCGGGGAGCTGTTTTTT	CASSLGTVKWTGELFF
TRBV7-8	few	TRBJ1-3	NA	TGTGCCAGCAGCTTAGTGATGAGCTCTGGAAACACCATATATTTT	CASSLVMSSGNTIYF
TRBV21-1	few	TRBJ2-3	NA	TGTGCCAGCAGCAAAGCGGGGGGGCAGGCAGATACGCAGTATTTT	CASSKAGGQADTQYF
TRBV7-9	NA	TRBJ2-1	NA	TGTGCCAGCAGCTCCCAGCGGGACAGCAAGTTCTTC	CASSSQRDSKFF
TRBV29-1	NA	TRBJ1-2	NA	TGCAGCGTTCCTGGGGCTAACTATGGCTACACCTTC	CSVPGANYGYTF
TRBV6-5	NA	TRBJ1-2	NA	TGTGCCAGCAGCTCTTGGTCAAGTGGCTACACCTTC	CASSSWSSGYTF
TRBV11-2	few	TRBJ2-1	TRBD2	TGTGCTTCTGCCCCGACTAGCGGGGGGGATGAGCAGTTCTTC	CASAPTSGGDEQFF
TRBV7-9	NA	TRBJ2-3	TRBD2	TGTGCCAGCAGCAAGAGGACTAGCGGGGGAAAGATGGCAGATACGCAGTATTTT	CASSKRTSGGKMADTQYF
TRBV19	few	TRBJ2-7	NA	TGTGCCAGTGAGGGGAGGTACGAGCAGTACTTC	CASEGRYEQYF
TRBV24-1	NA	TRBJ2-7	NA	TGTGCCACGCCGGCAGGGCGCGAGCAGTACTTC	CATPAGREQYF
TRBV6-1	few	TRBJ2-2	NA	TGTGCCAGCAGTCCCCTGCCTTTAGGGGAGCTGTTTTTT	CASSPLPLGELFF
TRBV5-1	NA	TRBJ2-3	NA	TGCGCCAGCAGCCTCGTTACGGGACATCTGACAACTAGCACAGATACGCAGTATTTT	CASSLVTGHLTTSTDTQYF
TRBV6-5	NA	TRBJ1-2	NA	TGTGCCAGCAGCCATGGTCCTAACTATGGCTACACCTTC	CASSHGPNYGYTF
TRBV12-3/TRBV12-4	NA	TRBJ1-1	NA	TGTGCCAGCAGTTTAATGTTTTATGTTTTCTTT	CASSLMFYVFF
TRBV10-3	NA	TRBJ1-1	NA	TGTGCCATCAGTGAGTCGGGGAGGGATTTAGTGAACACTGAAGCTTTCTTT	CAISESGRDLVNTEAFF
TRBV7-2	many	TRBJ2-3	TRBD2	TGTGCCAGCAGCACGCAGAGTCGCGGGGGGGATACGCAGTATTTT	CASSTQSRGGDTQYF
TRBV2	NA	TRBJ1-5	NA	TGTGCCAGCAGGTCAGACAATCAGCCCCAGCATTTT	CASRSDNQPQHF
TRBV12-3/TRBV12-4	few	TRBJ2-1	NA	TGTGCCACCACCAGCGGCAATGAGCAGTTCTTC	CATTSGNEQFF
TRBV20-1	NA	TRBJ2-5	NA	TGCAGTGCTGCCGGGGCCCAAGAGACCCAGTACTTC	CSAAGAQETQYF
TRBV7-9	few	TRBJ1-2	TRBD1	TGTGCCAGCAGCTTGGCGACAGGGCCGCACTATGGCTACACCTTC	CASSLATGPHYGYTF